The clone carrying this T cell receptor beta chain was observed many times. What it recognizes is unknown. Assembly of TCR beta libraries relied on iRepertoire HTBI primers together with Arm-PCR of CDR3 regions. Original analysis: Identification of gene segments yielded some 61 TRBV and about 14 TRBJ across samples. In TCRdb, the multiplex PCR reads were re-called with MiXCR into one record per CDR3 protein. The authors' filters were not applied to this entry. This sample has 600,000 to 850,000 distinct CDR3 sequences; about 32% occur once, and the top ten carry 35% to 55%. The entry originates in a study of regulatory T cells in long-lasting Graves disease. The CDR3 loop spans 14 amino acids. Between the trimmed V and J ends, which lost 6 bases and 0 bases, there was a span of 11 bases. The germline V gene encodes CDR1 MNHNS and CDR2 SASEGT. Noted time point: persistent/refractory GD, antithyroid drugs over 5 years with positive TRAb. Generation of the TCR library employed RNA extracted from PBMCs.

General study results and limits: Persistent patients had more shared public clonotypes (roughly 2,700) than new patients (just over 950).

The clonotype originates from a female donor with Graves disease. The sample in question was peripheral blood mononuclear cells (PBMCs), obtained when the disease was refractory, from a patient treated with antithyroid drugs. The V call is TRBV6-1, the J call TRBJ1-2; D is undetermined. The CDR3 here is CASRAPRANYGYTF. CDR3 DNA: TGTGCCAGCAGGGCACCCAGAGCTAACTATGGCTACACCTTC.